What follows are 3 T cell receptor beta chains derived from one specimen sequenced in a study of T cells in Graves' hyperthyroidism and ophthalmopathy. The CDR3 regions of TCR beta were amplified from RNA transcripts. In the first-round RT-PCR of the TCR CDR3, the HTBI primer set was used. Each CDR3 protein gets one entry after TCRdb re-called the multiplex PCR reads with MiXCR. The sample comprises 250,000 to 300,000 distinct CDR3 sequences, roughly 15% of which are singletons, and roughly 14% rests with the top ten. The sequencing sample was made of blood. The source of these receptors is a woman aged 35 to 49 with Graves' hyperthyroidism that later progressed to Graves' ophthalmopathy.

In this sample, this clonotype turned up many times. The chain employs TRBV20-1 and TRBJ2-7, with D unclear. Per the germline V gene, CDR1 is DFQATT and CDR2 is SNEGSKA (reference sequence). V lost 3 bases and J 3 bases, leaving 12 bases between the germline ends. The CDR3 totals 13 residues. CDR3 sequence reads: CSASRPQNYEQYF. The CDR3, as DNA: TGCAGTGCTAGCCGCCCTCAGAACTACGAGCAGTACTTC.

This clonotype was seen many times. This chain joins TRBV20-1 and TRBJ2-1; possible D gene TRBD2, 6 bases. Germline values: CDR1 DFQATT, CDR2 SNEGSKA (reference sequence). Trimming took 4 bases from V and 0 from J, leaving 16 bases between them. This CDR3 is built from 16 residues. DNA for the CDR3: TGCAGTGCTACCAGAGTGGAGGGGTACTCCTACAATGAGCAGTTCTTC. Its protein product is CSATRVEGYSYNEQFF.

This clonotype was picked up a small number of times. The rearrangement joins TRBV19 to TRBJ1-6, with a possible D match to TRBD1 (6 bases). This CDR3 has 13 residues. Germline V gene sequence: CDR1 LNHDA, CDR2 SQIVND (reference sequence). V was cut by 10 bases and J by 7 bases, with 14 bases left in between. CDR3 loop: CATQQGSNSPLHF. In DNA, the CDR3 is TGTGCCACCCAACAGGGATCCAATTCACCCCTCCACTTT.